This passage covers 26 T cell receptor beta chains from one sample sequenced in a study of cytomegalovirus exposure and HLA in healthy donors. Use of 60 Vbeta and 13 Jbeta primers characterized the PCR. Assay used: immunoSEQ multiplex PCR; TCRdb lists only in-frame clones, some missing. Its table lists 70,000 to 100,000 clones. Sequencing was performed on PBMCs. These receptors originate from a girl under 18 in good health and CMV-seropositive.

The rearrangement links TRBV7-9 to TRBJ2-2, with D unresolved. Germline CDR1 reads SEHNR; CDR2 reads FQNEAQ (reference sequence). Trimming took off 0 bases at V and 8 bases at J, with 4 bases between the two ends. CDR3 size: 12 residues. Here the CDR3 DNA reads TGTGCCAGCAGCTTAGCAGCAGGGGAGCTGTTTTTT. It specifies CASSLAAGELFF.

The chain joins TRBV29-1 to TRBJ2-2; 8 bases align to TRBD1. CDR1 and CDR2 from the germline V gene are SQVTM and ANQGSEA. V shed 7 bases, J shed 4 bases, and the junction held 8 bases outside the gene matches. CDR3 length: 14 amino acids. The DNA of the CDR3 is TGCAGCGCTCAGACAGGGGCAAGCACCGGGGAGCTGTTTTTT. Residues: CSAQTGASTGELFF.

V gene TRBV19 combines with J gene TRBJ2-7; 10 bases align to TRBD1. V shed 6 bases, J shed 2 bases, and the junction held 4 bases outside the gene matches. The CDR3 covers 14 residues. Per germline, CDR1 LNHDA and CDR2 SQIVND (reference sequence). CDR3 DNA: TGTGCCAGTAGCTCCGGGACAGGGGCCTACGAGCAGTACTTC. Protein product: CASSSGTGAYEQYF.

The chain links TRBV7-9 to TRBJ2-7, with a possible D match to TRBD1 (6 bases). Germline lookup yields CDR1 SEHNR and CDR2 FQNEAQ (reference sequence). Trimming took 1 base from V and 4 from J, leaving 8 bases between them. The CDR3 is 13 residues long. In DNA, the CDR3 is TGTGCCAGCAGCTTAGAACAGGGTTACGAGCAGTACGTC. The encoded protein is CASSLEQGYEQYV.

This chain connects TRBV7-9 to TRBJ1-6; maybe TRBD1 (5 bases). CDR1 is SEHNR and CDR2 is FQNEAQ in the germline V gene (reference sequence). CDR3 length: 16 amino acids. The ends were cut back, 5 bases at V and 7 bases at J, with 18 bases in the middle. The CDR3 bases are TGTGCCAGCAGCGCCCGATTGGGGGGTCCCAATTCACCCCTCCACTTT. Its protein product is CASSARLGGPNSPLHF.

The chain links TRBV29-1 to TRBJ2-3; D is possibly TRBD2 (6 bases). Between the trimmed V and J ends, which lost 7 bases and 5 bases, there was a span of 13 bases. CDR1 and CDR2 (germline): SQVTM, ANQGSEA. The CDR3 consists of 12 residues. The CDR3 bases are TGCAGCGCCAAATGGAGGGGAGATACGCAGTATTTT. This sequence encodes CSAKWRGDTQYF.

This rearrangement joins TRBV29-1 to TRBJ2-5; D perhaps matches TRBD2 (5 bases). The CDR3 totals 12 residues. V lost 8 bases to trimming and J lost 1 base, with 11 bases between them. Germline values: CDR1 SQVTM, CDR2 ANQGSEA. As DNA, the CDR3 is TGCAGCACGGCCGGGATCCAAGAGACCCAGTACTTC. It encodes CSTAGIQETQYF.

As for this clone: The junction departs from germline at one end; a sequencing error may be responsible. The identical CDR3 is also encoded by other nucleotide sequences in the sample. The chain carries TRBV5-1 and TRBJ1-6; perhaps TRBD1 as D (6 bases). From germline, CDR1 is SGHRS and CDR2 YFSETQ. CDR3 length: 14 residues. CDR3 sequence reads: CASSLDLGGSPLHF. DNA of the CDR3: TGCGCCAGCAGCTTGGACCTAGGGGGTTCACCCCTACACTTT.

This chain links TRBV5-1 with TRBJ1-2; TRBD1 matches 8 bases. V shed 0 bases and J 1 base; nucleotides not matched to a gene: 8. The CDR3 is made up of 17 amino acids. Germline CDR1 is SGHRS and CDR2 is YFSETQ. Here the CDR3 reads CASSLEPGQGFNYGYTF. CDR3 DNA sequence: TGCGCCAGCAGCTTGGAACCCGGACAGGGCTTTAACTATGGCTACACCTTC. The whole variable domain, remainder taken from reference TRBV5-1 and TRBJ1-2, is KAGVTQTPRYLIKTRGQQVTLSCSPISGHRSVSWYQQTPGQGLQFLFEYFSETQRNKGNFPGRFSGRQFSNSRSEMNVSTLELGDSALYLCASSLEPGQGFNYGYTFGSGTRLTVV.

A note on this clone: The sample carries other DNA sequences with the same CDR3. The chain employs TRBV4-2 and TRBJ1-5; 11 bases match TRBD1. V lost 2 bases and J lost 2; bases outside the gene matches: 8. Germline lookup yields CDR1 LGHNA and CDR2 YNFKEQ. The CDR3 runs 18 residues. CDR3 sequence reads: CASSQIGTGGAGNQPQHF. The CDR3 coding sequence is TGTGCCAGCAGCCAAATAGGGACAGGGGGAGCGGGCAATCAGCCCCAGCATTTT.

The J gene is TRBJ1-2, the V gene TRBV19; TRBD1 matches 10 bases. Germline CDR1 and CDR2: LNHDA and SQIVND (reference sequence). V trimming: 10 bases; J trimming: 6 bases; junction bases outside the gene matches: 2. This CDR3 has 11 residues. As DNA, the CDR3 is TGTGCCATTGGGACAGGGGATGGCTACACCTTC. Encoded protein: CAIGTGDGYTF. The entire variable domain, with the rest obtained from reference TRBV19 and TRBJ1-2, is as follows: DGGITQSPKYLFRKEGQNVTLSCEQNLNHDAMYWYRQDPGQGLRLIYYSQIVNDFQKGDIAEGYSVSREKKESFPLTVTSAQKNPTAFYLCAIGTGDGYTFGSGTRLTVV.

The chain carries TRBV5-6 and TRBJ2-1; maybe TRBD1 (6 bases). The CDR3 consists of 12 residues. Germline CDR1 SGHDT, CDR2 YYEEEE. The V and J ends lost 4 bases and 7 bases respectively, with 9 bases between them. CDR3 in DNA: TGTGCCAGCAGCAATGGACAGAATGAGCAGTTCTTC. It specifies CASSNGQNEQFF.

The rearrangement uses TRBV11-3 and TRBJ1-2; D is uncertain. Germline loops: CDR1 SGHNT, CDR2 YENEEA. The CDR3 spans 17 residues. V dropped 0 bases and J dropped 0 bases, with 14 bases sitting between them. CDR3 in DNA: TGTGCCAGCAGCTTAGATCCAGACCGACTTGCTAACTATGGCTACACCTTC. Translating it yields CASSLDPDRLANYGYTF.

The V call is TRBV7-9, the J call TRBJ2-7; D remains ambiguous. V was clipped by 2 bases and J by 3 bases, with 14 bases between them. CDR3 length equals 15 residues. The germline CDR1 and CDR2 sequences are SEHNR and FQNEAQ (reference sequence). The CDR3 protein is CASSLLSDIVYEQYV. CDR3 in DNA: TGTGCCAGCAGCTTACTATCCGACATCGTCTACGAGCAGTACGTC.

The CDR3 region has the DNA TGTGCCTGGAGTGGCAAATTACAGGGGGAGTCACCCCTCCACTTT. Translation gives CAWSGKLQGESPLHF. The chain joins TRBV30 to TRBJ1-6, with 8 bases fitting TRBD1. Trimming took 1 base from V and 10 from J; bases not matched to a gene: 9. Germline V lookup: CDR1 GTSNPN, CDR2 SVGIG (reference sequence). The CDR3 is made up of 15 amino acids.

The rearrangement joins TRBV6-5 to TRBJ1-6, with a tentative D call TRBD1 (6 bases). The V gene lost 5 bases and the J gene lost 10 bases, with 15 bases spanning the gap. Germline loops: CDR1 MNHEY, CDR2 SVGAGI. This CDR3 comprises 14 residues. CDR3 DNA sequence: TGTGCCAGCAGTCGTACTACAGGGCCCTCACCCCTCCACTTT. This translates into CASSRTTGPSPLHF.

About this clone itself: Other DNA sequences from this sample encode an identical CDR3 as well. The V gene is TRBV5-1, the J gene TRBJ1-4, with D perhaps TRBD1 (5 bases). V lost 0 bases and J 8 bases, leaving 11 bases between the germline ends. Per germline, CDR1 SGHRS and CDR2 YFSETQ. This CDR3 is built from 14 residues. CDR3 in amino acids: CASSLAGGSEKLFF. CDR3 nucleotide sequence: TGCGCCAGCAGCTTGGCCGGGGGGAGCGAAAAACTGTTTTTT.

The chain carries TRBV12-5 and TRBJ2-7; perhaps TRBD2 as D (5 bases). In germline, CDR1 is LGHNT, CDR2 FRNRAP. V gave up 6 bases and J gave up 0 bases, with 12 bases separating them. This CDR3 has 14 residues. The CDR3 spells CASGRTGSSYEQYF. Here the CDR3 DNA reads TGTGCTAGTGGGAGGACTGGAAGCTCCTACGAGCAGTACTTC.

Remarks on this clone: This specimen includes other DNA sequences encoding the same CDR3. The J gene is TRBJ1-3, the V gene TRBV30, with a tentative D call TRBD1 (5 bases). Trimming cost V 0 bases and J 0 bases, with 9 bases left between them. The CDR3 extends over 15 amino acids. Germline CDR1 and CDR2: GTSNPN and SVGIG (reference sequence). In nucleotides, the CDR3 is TGTGCCTGGAGTGTGGGGCACCGCTCTGGAAACACCATATATTTT. It specifies CAWSVGHRSGNTIYF.

On this clone itself: The junction shows a germline mismatch at one end, possibly a read error. J is TRBJ1-1 and V is TRBV6-1; unclear D gene. The CDR3 contains 13 residues. Looked up from germline, CDR1 is MNHNS and CDR2 is SASEGT. The CDR3 coding sequence is TGTGCCAGCAGTGAATCGTTGGTTACTGAAGATTTCTTT. Its protein product is CASSESLVTEDFF.

The chain joins TRBV7-9 to TRBJ1-1, with D possibly matching TRBD1 (6 bases). Germline CDR1 and CDR2: SEHNR and FQNEAQ (reference sequence). The CDR3 extends over 14 amino acids. The V and J ends lost 5 bases and 1 base respectively, with 11 bases between them. DNA of the CDR3: TGTGCCAGCAGCAACAGGGCGGGGAACACTGAAGCTTTCTTT. Translated, it gives CASSNRAGNTEAFF. Supplemented by reference TRBV7-9 and TRBJ1-1, the full variable domain reads DTGVSQNPRHKITKRGQNVTFRCDPISEHNRLYWYRQTLGQGPEFLTYFQNEAQLEKSRLLSDRFSAERPKGSFSTLEIQRTEQGDSAMYLCASSNRAGNTEAFFGQGTRLTVV.

V is TRBV9 and J is TRBJ2-5; a possible D gene is TRBD2 (7 bases). Trimming stripped 3 bases from V and 5 bases from J, with 14 bases between. This CDR3 has 14 amino acids. Germline V gives CDR1 SGDLS, CDR2 YYNGEE. For the CDR3, the DNA is TGTGCCAGCAGCGAACCGGGGGGCCGGGAGACCCAGTACTTC. Amino acids: CASSEPGGRETQYF.

As DNA, the CDR3 is TGTGCCAGCAGCTCAGTCGGCGGGGAGACCCAGTACTTC. As protein: CASSSVGGETQYF. The chain is built from TRBV7-9 and TRBJ2-5; tentative D call: TRBD2 (5 bases). This CDR3 is 13 amino acids long. V gave up 4 bases and J gave up 5 bases, with 11 bases separating them. The germline CDR1 and CDR2 sequences are SEHNR and FQNEAQ (reference sequence).

The chain carries TRBV14 and TRBJ2-1; 9 nucleotides match TRBD1. The CDR3 extends over 17 amino acids. Trimming removed 0 bases from V and 4 bases from J; junction bases left unmatched: 7. Germline assignment: CDR1 SGHDN and CDR2 FVKESK. The CDR3: CASSQDRDRGVYNEQFF. CDR3 in DNA: TGTGCCAGCAGCCAAGATCGAGACAGGGGGGTTTACAATGAGCAGTTCTTC.

The chain links TRBV29-1 to TRBJ2-7, with D perhaps matching TRBD2 (6 bases). There are 12 residues in the CDR3. Trimming took off 4 bases at V and 4 bases at J, with 11 bases between the two ends. Germline loops: CDR1 SQVTM, CDR2 ANQGSEA. In nucleotides, the CDR3 is TGCAGCGTTGGGACCGGGACTTACGAGCAGTACTTC. This translates into CSVGTGTYEQYF.

J is TRBJ1-3 and V is TRBV4-1; D is ambiguous. CDR1 and CDR2 from the germline V gene are MGHRA and YSYEKL. Trimming stripped 4 bases from V and 4 bases from J, with 17 bases between. CDR3 length equals 16 residues. CDR3 bases: TGCGCCAGCAGCCCGCCCACAGCCTTGGCCGGAAACACCATATATTTT. This translates into CASSPPTALAGNTIYF.